The 18 T cell receptor beta chains given below trace back to one sample, sequenced in a study of T cell repertoires in cytomegalovirus infection. MiXCR, run by TCRdb on the reads, gives a single entry per CDR3 protein. The sample carries 350,000 to 500,000 distinct CDR3 sequences, roughly 31% recorded once. Sequences were obtained from PBMCs. The receptors here all came from a human donor in good health (CMV status not recorded). Some clones in this sample may be carry-over from other donors' samples.

This clonotype was picked up many times. The V call is TRBV7-2, the J call TRBJ2-4; 12 positions agree with TRBD1. The germline CDR1 and CDR2 sequences are SGHTA and FQGNSA. This CDR3 is built from 18 residues. Losses at the gene ends were 1 base for V and 4 bases for J; bases not matched to a gene: 8. The CDR3 here is CASSLDGTGGWTKNIQYF. CDR3 bases: TGTGCCAGCAGCTTAGACGGGACAGGGGGCTGGACTAAAAACATTCAGTACTTC.

This clonotype was seen a handful of times. V gene TRBV7-9 combines with J gene TRBJ2-7; 8 bases match TRBD2. This CDR3 comprises 16 residues. V was pared by 5 bases and J by 5 bases, with 14 bases of the junction left unmatched. The germline CDR1 and CDR2 sequences are SEHNR and FQNEAQ (reference sequence). CDR3 residues: CASSLVGRGARDEQYF. The CDR3 DNA reads TGTGCCAGCAGCCTAGTCGGGCGGGGGGCCCGGGACGAGCAGTACTTC.

Remarks on this clonotype: A much larger clone differs by one base, so this may be a read error. The V and J genes are TRBV7-2 and TRBJ2-7; the D gene is possibly TRBD2 (6 bases). V was cut by 1 base and J by 3 bases, with 13 bases left in between. The CDR3 consists of 15 residues. Germline assignment: CDR1 SGHTA and CDR2 FQGNSA. CDR3 in DNA: TGTGCCAGCAGCTTAGTATGGGGGGTCGACTACGAGCAGTACTTC. Protein sequence: CASSLVWGVDYEQYF.

The table lists this clonotype with a few counts. J is TRBJ2-7 and V is TRBV9; D ambiguous. Germline loops: CDR1 SGDLS, CDR2 YYNGEE. Between the trimmed V and J ends, which lost 6 bases and 5 bases, there was a span of 0 bases. The CDR3 runs to 8 residues. Here the CDR3 reads CASNEQYF. DNA for the CDR3: TGTGCCAGCAACGAGCAGTACTTC.

This clonotype was seen only a few times. At one of its ends the junction is not consistent with the germline gene, which may arise from a read error. The chain combines TRBV7-7 with TRBJ2-5; 7 bases map to TRBD2. Looked up from germline, CDR1 is SSHAT and CDR2 is FNYEAQ (reference sequence). The CDR3 has 12 amino acids. The CDR3 coding sequence is TGTGCTAGCAGCAGGGAGGGGGAGACCCAGTACTTC. Translated, it gives CASSREGETQYF.

A remark on this clonotype: The junction and the germline gene differ at one end; a read error may be behind it. This chain joins TRBV19 and TRBJ1-1; D gene uncertain. The V gene's germline CDR1 is LNHDA and CDR2 SQIVND (reference sequence). This CDR3 region has 13 residues. The CDR3 region is CASSITWTGEDFF. CDR3 DNA sequence: TGTGCCAGTAGTATAACATGGACGGGTGAAGATTTCTTT.

Details on this clonotype: An end of the junction differs from the germline gene, which may be a read error. The genes are TRBV20-1 and TRBJ2-7; tentative D call: TRBD1 (5 bases). This CDR3 has 14 residues. In germline, CDR1 is DFQATT, CDR2 SNEGSKA (reference sequence). The CDR3 spells CSASRGGSFYEQSF. CDR3 nucleotides: TGCAGTGCGTCAAGGGGCGGCAGTTTCTACGAGCAGTCATTC.

This clonotype has a count of ten or more. The rearrangement joins TRBV6-2 or TRBV6-3 to TRBJ2-4, with 7 nucleotides matching TRBD1. Looked up from germline, CDR1 is MNHEY and CDR2 is SVGEGT. The length of the CDR3 is 15 residues. J was trimmed by 0 bases and V by 4 bases; bases with no gene match: 3. The CDR3 loop reads CASSFDRAAKNIQYF. The CDR3 DNA follows: TGTGCCAGCAGTTTCGACAGGGCAGCCAAAAACATTCAGTACTTC.

The V call is TRBV5-6, the J call TRBJ2-1, with 9 positions matching TRBD1. Germline CDR1 reads SGHDT; CDR2 reads YYEEEE. The CDR3 spans 19 residues. The V gene end was trimmed by 5 bases and the J gene end by 0 bases; junction bases not matched to a gene: 15. This CDR3 reads CASRPVPGQGLTSYNEQFF. CDR3 DNA: TGTGCCAGCAGACCTGTCCCGGGACAGGGACTAACCTCCTACAATGAGCAGTTCTTC.

This chain links TRBV18 with TRBJ1-4; no definite D call. Trimming stripped 0 bases from V and 7 bases from J, with 6 bases between. CDR3 length equals 13 residues. Germline V gene lookup returns CDR1 KGHSH and CDR2 LQKENI. The CDR3, as DNA: TGTGCCAGCTCACCACCGGGCGGTGAAAAACTGTTTTTT. Its translation: CASSPPGGEKLFF. Based on the CDR3 plus reference TRBV18 and TRBJ1-4, the full variable domain is NAGVMQNPRHLVRRRGQEARLRCSPMKGHSHVYWYRQLPEEGLKFMVYLQKENIIDESGMPKERFSAEFPKEGPSILRIQQVVRGDSAAYFCASSPPGGEKLFFGSGTQLSVL.

A word on this clonotype: At one boundary the junction diverges from the germline segment, which might be a read error. The chain joins TRBV7-6 to TRBJ2-3, with a weak D call TRBD2 (6 bases). CDR3 size: 17 residues. Germline-derived CDR1 and CDR2 are SGHVS and FNYEAQ. CDR3 DNA sequence: TGTGCCAGAAGCTTAGCGGTGAGGCTGGGGTCTCTAGATACGCAGTATTTT. Protein: CARSLAVRLGSLDTQYF.

This clonotype appeared many times. The CDR3 region is CASSYLIPFPGQGEKTEAFF. The CDR3 nucleotides are TGTGCCAGCAGTTACTTAATACCGTTCCCGGGACAGGGTGAAAAGACTGAAGCTTTCTTT. The chain uses TRBV6-6 and TRBJ1-1; 9 bases align to TRBD1. The CDR3 length is 20 residues. The V and J ends lost 1 base and 5 bases, in that order; junction bases with no gene match: 20. Germline V gene sequence: CDR1 MNHNY, CDR2 SVGAGI (reference sequence).

This clonotype was picked up a small number of times. The chain recombines TRBV28 with TRBJ2-3; D might be TRBD1 (6 bases). This CDR3 is 16 amino acids long. Germline CDR1 is MDHEN and CDR2 is SYDVKM. Trimming removed 7 bases from V and 3 bases from J, with 20 bases in between. In DNA, the CDR3 is TGTGCCAGCATCGGTCTAGTGGGGGCGGTGACAGATACGCAGTATTTT. Amino acids: CASIGLVGAVTDTQYF.

This clonotype was observed a few times. The V call is TRBV20-1, the J call TRBJ1-4; TRBD1 matches at 7 bases. Looked up from germline, CDR1 is DFQATT and CDR2 is SNEGSKA (reference sequence). The CDR3 is made up of 13 amino acids. Germline trimming cut 3 bases from V and 10 bases from J; bases unmatched to any gene: 8. The CDR3 sequence is CSARGQSSAKLFF. CDR3 nucleotides: TGCAGTGCTAGGGGACAGTCTAGCGCAAAACTGTTTTTT.

V gene TRBV7-9 combines with J gene TRBJ1-4; D is unclear. The CDR3 is made up of 18 amino acids. V lost 6 bases and J lost 5, with 25 bases in between. CDR1 is SEHNR, CDR2 FQNEAQ, per germline (reference sequence). CDR3 DNA: TGTGCCAGCAGATCAACAACTTTCGCCGCGACGGAAAATGAAAAACTGTTTTTT. Protein: CASRSTTFAATENEKLFF.

The chain uses TRBV2 and TRBJ2-1; possible D gene TRBD2, 5 bases. CDR3 length: 13 amino acids. The germline CDR1 and CDR2 sequences are SNHLY and FYNNEI. Between the trimmed V and J ends, which lost 2 bases and 12 bases, there was a span of 14 bases. The CDR3 DNA reads TGTGCCAGCAGTGAAAGCCAGAGAGGGTGGCAGTTCTTC. Translating gives CASSESQRGWQFF. Full variable domain (missing parts from reference TRBV2 and TRBJ2-1): EPEVTQTPSHQVTQMGQEVILRCVPISNHLYFYWYRQILGQKVEFLVSFYNNEISEKSEIFDDQFSVERPDGSNFTLKIRSTKLEDSAMYFCASSESQRGWQFFGPGTRLTVL.

This clonotype has a handful of counts. J is TRBJ2-3 and V is TRBV28; TRBD1 matches at 7 bases. Germline-derived CDR1 and CDR2 are MDHEN and SYDVKM. V was clipped by 3 bases and J by 1 base; unmatched bases: 7. This CDR3 contains 16 residues. The CDR3 loop is CASSLGWTGGTDTQYF. The CDR3 DNA follows: TGTGCCAGCAGTTTGGGCTGGACAGGAGGCACAGATACGCAGTATTTT.

This clonotype has just a few counts. The chain employs TRBV6-5 and TRBJ2-7; TRBD1 might be the D (6 bases). In germline, CDR1 is MNHEY, CDR2 SVGAGI. The germline V and J ends were trimmed by 2 bases and 3 bases, with 14 bases remaining between them. The CDR3 length is 15 residues. The CDR3 nucleotides read TGTGCCAGCAGTTACGAACAGGGCCTCCGCTACGAGCAGTACTTC. This codes for CASSYEQGLRYEQYF.